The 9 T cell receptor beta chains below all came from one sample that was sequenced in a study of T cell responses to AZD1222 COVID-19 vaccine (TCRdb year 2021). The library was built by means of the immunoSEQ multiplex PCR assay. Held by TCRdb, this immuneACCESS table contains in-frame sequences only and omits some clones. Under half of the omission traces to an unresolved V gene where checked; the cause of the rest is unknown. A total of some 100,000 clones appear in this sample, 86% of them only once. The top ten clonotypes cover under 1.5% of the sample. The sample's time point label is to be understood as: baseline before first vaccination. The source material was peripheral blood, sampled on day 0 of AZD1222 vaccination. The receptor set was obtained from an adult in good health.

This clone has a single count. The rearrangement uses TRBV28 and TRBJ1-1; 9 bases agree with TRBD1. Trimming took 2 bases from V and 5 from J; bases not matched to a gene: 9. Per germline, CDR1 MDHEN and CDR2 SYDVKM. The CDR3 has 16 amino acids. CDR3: CASSLVQGAEVTEAFF. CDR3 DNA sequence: TGTGCCAGCAGTTTAGTACAGGGGGCGGAAGTAACTGAAGCTTTCTTT.

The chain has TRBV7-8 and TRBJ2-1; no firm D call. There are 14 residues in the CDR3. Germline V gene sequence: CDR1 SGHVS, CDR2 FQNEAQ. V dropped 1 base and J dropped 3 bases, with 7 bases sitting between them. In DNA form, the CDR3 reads TGTGCCAGCAGCTTAGAAGTTGTCTACAATGAGCAGTTCTTC. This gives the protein CASSLEVVYNEQFF.

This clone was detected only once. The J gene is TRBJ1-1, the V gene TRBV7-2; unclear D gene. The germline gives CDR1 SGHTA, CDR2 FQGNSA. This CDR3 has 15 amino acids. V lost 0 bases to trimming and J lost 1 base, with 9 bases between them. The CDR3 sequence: CASSLAGSANTEAFF. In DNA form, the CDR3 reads TGTGCCAGCAGCTTAGCAGGGTCCGCGAACACTGAAGCTTTCTTT.

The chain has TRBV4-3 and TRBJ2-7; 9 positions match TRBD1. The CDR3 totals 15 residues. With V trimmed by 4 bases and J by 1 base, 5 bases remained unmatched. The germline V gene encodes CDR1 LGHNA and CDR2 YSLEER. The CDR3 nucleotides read TGCGCCAGCAGCCGCACGACAGGGGGGTCCTACGAGCAGTACTTC. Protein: CASSRTTGGSYEQYF.

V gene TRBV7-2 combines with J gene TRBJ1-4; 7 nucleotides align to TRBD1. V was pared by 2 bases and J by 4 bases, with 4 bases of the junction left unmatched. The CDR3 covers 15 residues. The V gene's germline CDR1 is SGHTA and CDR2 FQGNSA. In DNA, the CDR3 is TGTGCCAGCAGCTTACATGGGACAGTTAATGAAAAACTGTTTTTT. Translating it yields CASSLHGTVNEKLFF.

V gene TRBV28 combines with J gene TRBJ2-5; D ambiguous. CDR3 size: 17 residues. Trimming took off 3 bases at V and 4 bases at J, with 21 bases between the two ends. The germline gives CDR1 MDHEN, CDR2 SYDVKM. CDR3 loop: CASSFWPRIRASETQYF. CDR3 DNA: TGTGCCAGCAGTTTTTGGCCTAGGATACGGGCATCAGAGACCCAGTACTTC.

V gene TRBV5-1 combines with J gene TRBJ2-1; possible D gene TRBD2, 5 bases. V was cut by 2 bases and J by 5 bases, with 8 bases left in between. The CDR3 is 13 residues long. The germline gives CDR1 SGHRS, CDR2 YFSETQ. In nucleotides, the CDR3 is TGCGCCAGCAGCTTAGGCGGGCACAATGAGCAGTTCTTC. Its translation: CASSLGGHNEQFF.

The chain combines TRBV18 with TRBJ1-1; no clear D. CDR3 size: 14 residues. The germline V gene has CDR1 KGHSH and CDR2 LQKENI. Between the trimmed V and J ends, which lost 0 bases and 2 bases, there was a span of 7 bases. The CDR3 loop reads CASSPPGGNTEAFF. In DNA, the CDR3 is TGTGCCAGCTCACCACCGGGCGGTAACACTGAAGCTTTCTTT.

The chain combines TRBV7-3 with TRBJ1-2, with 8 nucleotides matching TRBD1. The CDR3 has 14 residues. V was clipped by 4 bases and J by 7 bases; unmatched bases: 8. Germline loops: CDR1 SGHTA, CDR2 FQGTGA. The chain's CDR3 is CASSSGQGNSGYTF. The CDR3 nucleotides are TGTGCCAGCAGCTCCGGACAGGGCAATTCTGGCTACACCTTC.